This T cell receptor (beta chain) was profiled in a study of cytotoxic CD8 clonotypes in ibrutinib-treated CLL listed by TCRdb under 2021. Notes on the research overall: The cohort had ten to twelve relapsed/refractory and more than 14 treatment-naive patients; some 17 were IGHV unmutated. Every sample from remission and from progressive disease was obtained while the patients were still on ibrutinib. On average, each sample yielded about 260,000 productive templates and 94,082 productive rearrangements. Partial responses were observed in around 25 patients and complete responses in 2; after a median follow-up of around 64 months, remission was maintained in 15 or so patients and progression was observed in about twelve. Cryopreserved peripheral blood mononuclear cells were collected at three points: before therapy, at response, and at either sustained remission or disease progression. Of the approximately 87 participants in the trial, about two dozen had longitudinal samples available. The response samples were drawn at a median of approximately twelve months into treatment, with a range of roughly 6 to 36 months. General findings and caveats noted by the study authors: At ibrutinib response clonality went up, during sustained remission it held steady, and at progression it dropped back toward baseline. Public clonotypes were found to be uncommon and were observed to contract or remain stable during treatment; the increase in clonality was shown to reflect expansion of private clonotypes at ibrutinib response. Sustained-remission and progressing patients did not have matched sampling times, and lymph node repertoires were not examined. Baseline clonality exceeded that of age-matched healthy donors and correlated strongly with circulating CD8+ T-cell counts.

The goal of deep resolution MiSeq sequencing was a depth between 1 in 1 million and 1 in 200,000 T cells, and coverage averaged 10x per clonotype. The immunoSEQ hsTCRB Kit was used to generate TCR beta libraries. Per the source publication's procedure: ImmunoSEQ Data Assistant and ImmunoSEQ Analyzer were used for data analysis, and V, D and J genes were assigned according to IMGT definitions. Clonality, with values ranging from 0 to 1, was calculated as one minus the normalized Shannon entropy of productive rearrangement frequencies. Only overrepresented clonotypes making up at least 0.05% of each patient's repertoire were included in the public clonotype analysis. Around 14 repertoires from age-matched healthy donors, obtained from immuneACCESS, served as clonality controls. TCRdb stores this immuneACCESS table with in-frame sequences only. Part of the clones is absent; in the studies checked, under half of the shortfall reflects unresolved V genes, and no reason is known for the rest. The DNA gave D and trimming, while V, J and clone size come from that table. The sample table shows about 74,000 clones, and over 75% are seen once. The ten top clones hold roughly 7.5% of the sample.

This clone was recorded once. Its recognized antigen is unknown. No base quality information exists; no much larger clone differs at one position. This specimen's time point label, interpreted: progressive disease on ibrutinib. For TCR beta library preparation, 1.5 to 2 micrograms of genomic DNA were isolated from cryopreserved PBMCs. Longitudinal blood samples from CLL patients receiving ibrutinib monotherapy were subjected to high-throughput TCR beta sequencing. The patients took part in an open-label, single-center phase 2 trial of ibrutinib monotherapy. CDR1 and CDR2 are drawn from the germline V gene (reference sequence): GTSNPN, SVGIG. V was cut back by 5 bases and J by 2 bases, leaving a gap of 19 bases between them. Its CDR3 holds 16 amino acids, cysteine through phenylalanine. The entry retains the CDR3 DNA only, 48 bases that are in frame from base 1.

The sequencing here drew on PBMCs, taken at disease progression, from a patient treated with ibrutinib. This chain is built from TRBV30 and TRBJ1-3; the best D guess is TRBD1, with 6 bases matching. This clonotype was obtained from a human donor with chronic lymphocytic leukemia. The sequenced DNA: TGTGCCTGGGCCCAGAGCGGGGGCTGGACTGGAAACACCATATATTTT. Translated, it reads CAWAQSGGWTGNTIYF.